This T cell receptor (beta chain) was recovered during a study of OX40 agonist ivuxolimab in advanced cancers. Method: immunoSEQ multiplex PCR; TCRdb's copy keeps in-frame clones and lacks some. The sample carries 80,000 to 100,000 clones, around 88% recorded once. Whole-study results and caveats: Some patients without response likewise showed low normalized clonal expansion.

A word on this clone: The antigen remains undetermined.

Germline assignment: CDR1 SGHRS and CDR2 YFSETQ. Trimming took 5 bases from V and 6 from J, leaving 12 bases between them. This CDR3 contains 14 residues. The V gene is TRBV5-1, the J gene TRBJ2-6; maybe TRBD1 (5 bases). The clonotype comes from an adult with an advanced solid tumor such as melanoma, head and neck, liver or kidney cancer. The sample was CD4+ or CD8+ T cells sorted from blood, taken in a trial of the OX40 agonist ivuxolimab. The CDR3 bases are TGCGCCAGCAGGTCCAGGGTTGAGGCCAACGTCCTGACTTTC. This gives the protein CASRSRVEANVLTF. The full variable domain, rest sourced from reference TRBV5-1 and TRBJ2-6, is KAGVTQTPRYLIKTRGQQVTLSCSPISGHRSVSWYQQTPGQGLQFLFEYFSETQRNKGNFPGRFSGRQFSNSRSEMNVSTLELGDSALYLCASRSRVEANVLTFGAGSRLTVL.